The rows below give T cell receptor beta chains drawn from one sample of a study of shared clonotypes between healthy human individuals. Libraries were prepared by immunoSEQ multiplex PCR; TCRdb keeps only in-frame clonotypes and omits some of them. This table has over 2 million clones, approximately 95% appearing once. What was sequenced was naive CD8+ T cells sorted from blood. The receptor set was obtained from a young man in good health. The CDR3 runs from the conserved cysteine through the conserved F or W. D genes are given only for firm matches. Expanded clones are given a class, and other clones once, few, many or no size at all.

d_call	v_call	clone_size	j_call	cdr3_aa	cdr3_nt
-	TRBV4-1	-	TRBJ2-5	CASSQVWSGPGETQYF	TGCGCCAGCAGCCAAGTATGGTCGGGCCCGGGAGAGACCCAGTACTTC
TRBD1	TRBV13	-	TRBJ2-7	CASSGTGTGAHEQYF	TGTGCCAGCAGCGGTACCGGGACAGGGGCCCACGAGCAGTACTTC
-	TRBV5-6	-	TRBJ2-7	CASSFNGFEQYF	TGTGCCAGCAGTTTTAATGGCTTCGAGCAGTACTTC
-	TRBV7-9	-	TRBJ1-2	CASSFYYGYTF	TGTGCCAGCAGCTTTTACTATGGCTACACCTTC
-	TRBV9	-	TRBJ1-4	CASSVDSGTWDEKLFF	TGTGCCAGCAGCGTAGATTCCGGGACTTGGGATGAAAAACTGTTTTTT
-	TRBV11-2	-	TRBJ2-2	CASSPGQLYLASNTGELFF	TGTGCCAGCAGCCCCGGACAGCTCTATTTGGCATCGAACACCGGGGAGCTGTTTTTT
-	TRBV5-4	-	TRBJ2-3	CASSGDREDTDTQYF	TGTGCCAGCAGCGGAGACAGGGAGGACACAGATACGCAGTATTTT
TRBD1	TRBV5-1	-	TRBJ2-2	CASSDRGPFANTGELFF	TGCGCCAGCTCGGACAGGGGCCCGTTCGCGAACACCGGGGAGCTGTTTTTT
-	TRBV9	-	TRBJ2-1	CASSPWVPNYNEQFF	TGTGCCAGCAGCCCCTGGGTACCCAACTACAATGAGCAGTTCTTC
TRBD1	TRBV6-5	-	TRBJ1-2	CASSYSGQGLGGYTF	TGTGCCAGCAGTTACTCGGGACAGGGGTTAGGGGGCTACACCTTC
TRBD2	TRBV6-5	once	TRBJ2-3	CASSPGGPGADTQYF	TGTGCCAGCAGTCCGGGAGGGCCGGGTGCAGATACGCAGTATTTT